Below are 4 T cell receptor beta chains sequenced from a single sample in a study of neurological immune-mediated disorders. TCRdb itself ran the 5' RACE reads through MiXCR, one entry per CDR3 protein. Of 100,000 or so distinct CDR3 sequences listed, roughly 3.5% are singletons. The sequencing sample was made of PBMCs. The receptors here all came from a woman aged 18 to 35 with multiple sclerosis.

In this sample, this clonotype turned up many times. V and J are TRBV7-6 and TRBJ2-1, with a tentative D call TRBD2 (5 bases). With 1 base removed from V and 5 bases from J, the gap between germline ends came to 12 bases. This CDR3 has 15 amino acids. CDR1 is SGHVS, CDR2 FNYEAQ, per germline. The CDR3 reads CASSLGTWGDNEQFF. The CDR3 DNA sequence: TGTGCCAGCAGCTTAGGTACTTGGGGAGACAATGAGCAGTTCTTC.

Ten or more counts support this clonotype. The CDR3 is CSARPGTEIYGYTF. The CDR3 DNA follows: TGCAGTGCTAGACCTGGGACGGAAATCTATGGCTACACCTTC. The chain combines TRBV20-1 with TRBJ1-2; TRBD1 might be the D (5 bases). The V end was cut by 2 bases, the J end by 4 bases, with 14 bases between. Germline values: CDR1 DFQATT, CDR2 SNEGSKA (reference sequence). This CDR3 contains 14 residues.

This clonotype has a count of ten or more. The chain employs TRBV5-1 and TRBJ1-2, with TRBD1 matching 7 bases. Germline V gene sequence: CDR1 SGHRS, CDR2 YFSETQ. The CDR3 is made up of 14 amino acids. The ends lost 4 bases at V and 3 bases at J; junction bases unmatched: 6. CDR3 loop: CASSADGTDYGYTF. The DNA of the CDR3 is TGCGCCAGCAGCGCAGACGGGACAGACTATGGCTACACCTTC.

This clonotype was counted ten times or more. V and J are TRBV7-2 and TRBJ2-1; D possibly uses TRBD1 or TRBD2 (5 bases each). V lost 5 bases, J lost 10 bases, and 27 bases lay in between. The CDR3 has 17 amino acids. The V gene's germline CDR1 is SGHTA and CDR2 FQGNSA. CDR3 amino acids: CASSRAFSGTQLGEQFF. The CDR3 region has the DNA TGTGCCAGCAGCCGCGCGTTCTCCGGGACGCAGCTTGGGGAGCAGTTCTTC.